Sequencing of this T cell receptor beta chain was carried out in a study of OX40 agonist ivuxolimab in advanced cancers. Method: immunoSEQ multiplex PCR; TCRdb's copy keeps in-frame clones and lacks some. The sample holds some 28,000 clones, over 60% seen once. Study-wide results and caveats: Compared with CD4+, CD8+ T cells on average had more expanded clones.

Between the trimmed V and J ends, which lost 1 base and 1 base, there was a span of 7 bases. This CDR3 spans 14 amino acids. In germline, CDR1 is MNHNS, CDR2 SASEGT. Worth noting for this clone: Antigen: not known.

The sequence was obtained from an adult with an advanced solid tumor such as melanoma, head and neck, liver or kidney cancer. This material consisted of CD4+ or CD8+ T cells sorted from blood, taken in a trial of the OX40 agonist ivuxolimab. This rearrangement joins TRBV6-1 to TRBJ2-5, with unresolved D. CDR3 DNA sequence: TGTGCCAGCAGTGAAGAAAACTTCCAAGAGACCCAGTACTTC. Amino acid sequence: CASSEENFQETQYF.